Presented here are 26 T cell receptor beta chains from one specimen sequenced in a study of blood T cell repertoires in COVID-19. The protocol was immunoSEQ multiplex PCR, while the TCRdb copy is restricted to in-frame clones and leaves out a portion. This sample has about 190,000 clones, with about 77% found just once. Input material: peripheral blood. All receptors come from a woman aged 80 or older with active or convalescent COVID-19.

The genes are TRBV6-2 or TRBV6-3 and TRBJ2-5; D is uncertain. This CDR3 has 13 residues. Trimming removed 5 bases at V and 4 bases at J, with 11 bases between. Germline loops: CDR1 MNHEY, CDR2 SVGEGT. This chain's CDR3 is CASSDDPGETQYF. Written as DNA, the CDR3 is TGTGCCAGCAGTGACGATCCGGGAGAGACCCAGTACTTC.

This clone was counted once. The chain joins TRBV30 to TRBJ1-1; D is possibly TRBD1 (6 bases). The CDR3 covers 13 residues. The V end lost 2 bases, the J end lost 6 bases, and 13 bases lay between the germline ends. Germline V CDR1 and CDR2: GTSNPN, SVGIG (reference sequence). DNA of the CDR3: TGTGCCTGGAGTACCCGAGGGGGTTCTGAAGCTTTCTTT. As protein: CAWSTRGGSEAFF.

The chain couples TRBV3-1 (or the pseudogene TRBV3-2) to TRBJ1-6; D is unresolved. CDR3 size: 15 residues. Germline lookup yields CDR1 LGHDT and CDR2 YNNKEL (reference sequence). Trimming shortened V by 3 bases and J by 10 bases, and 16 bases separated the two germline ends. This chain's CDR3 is CASSQVNEVGSPLHF. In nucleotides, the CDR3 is TGTGCCAGCAGCCAGGTCAATGAGGTCGGGTCACCCCTCCACTTT.

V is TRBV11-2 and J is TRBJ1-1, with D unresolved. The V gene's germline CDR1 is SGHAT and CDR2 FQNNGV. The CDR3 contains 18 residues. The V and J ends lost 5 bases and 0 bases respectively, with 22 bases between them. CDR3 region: CASSLSVGLRVVNTEAFF. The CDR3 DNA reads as TGTGCCAGCAGCCTAAGTGTAGGTTTGCGGGTTGTGAACACTGAAGCTTTCTTT.

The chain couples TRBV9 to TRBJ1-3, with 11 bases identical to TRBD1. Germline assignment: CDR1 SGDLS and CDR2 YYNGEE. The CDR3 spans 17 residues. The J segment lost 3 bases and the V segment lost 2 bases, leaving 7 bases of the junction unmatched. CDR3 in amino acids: CASSVAGTGGDGNTIYF. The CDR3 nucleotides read TGTGCCAGCAGCGTGGCCGGGACAGGGGGTGATGGAAACACCATATATTTT.

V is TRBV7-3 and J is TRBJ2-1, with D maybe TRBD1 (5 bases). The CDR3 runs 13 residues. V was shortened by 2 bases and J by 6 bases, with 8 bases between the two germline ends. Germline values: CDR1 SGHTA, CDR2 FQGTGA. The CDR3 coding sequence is TGTGCCAGCAGCTTATCCCAGGGCAATGAGCAGTTCTTC. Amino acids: CASSLSQGNEQFF.

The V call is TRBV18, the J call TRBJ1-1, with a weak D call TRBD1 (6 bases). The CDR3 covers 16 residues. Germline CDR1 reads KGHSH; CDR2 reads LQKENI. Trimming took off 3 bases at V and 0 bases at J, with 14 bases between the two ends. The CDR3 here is CASSPRLQGMNTEAFF. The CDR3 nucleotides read TGTGCCAGCTCACCCCGACTTCAGGGGATGAACACTGAAGCTTTCTTT.

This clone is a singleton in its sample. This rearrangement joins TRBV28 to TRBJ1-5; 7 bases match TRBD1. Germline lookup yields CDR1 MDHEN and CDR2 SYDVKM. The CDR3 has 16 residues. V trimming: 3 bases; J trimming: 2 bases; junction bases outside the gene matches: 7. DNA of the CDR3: TGTGCCAGCAGTTTCTTAAGGACAGGCGGCAATCAGCCCCAGCATTTT. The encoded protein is CASSFLRTGGNQPQHF.

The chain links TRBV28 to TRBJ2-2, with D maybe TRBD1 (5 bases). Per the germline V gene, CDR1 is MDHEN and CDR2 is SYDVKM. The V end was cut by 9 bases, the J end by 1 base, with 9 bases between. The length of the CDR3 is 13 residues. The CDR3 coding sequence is TGTGCCAGTAGAACAGGGAACACCGGGGAGCTGTTTTTT. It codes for CASRTGNTGELFF.

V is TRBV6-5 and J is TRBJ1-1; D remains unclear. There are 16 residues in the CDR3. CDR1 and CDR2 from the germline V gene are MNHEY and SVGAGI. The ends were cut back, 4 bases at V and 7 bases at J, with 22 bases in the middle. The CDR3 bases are TGTGCCAGCAGTTCAGTTAGGTTGAGGAGAGGAGATGAAGCTTTCTTT. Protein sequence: CASSSVRLRRGDEAFF.

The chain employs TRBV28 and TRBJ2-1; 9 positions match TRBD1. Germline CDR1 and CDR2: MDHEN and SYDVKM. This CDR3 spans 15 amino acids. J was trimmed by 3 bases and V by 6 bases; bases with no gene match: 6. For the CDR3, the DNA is TGTGCCAGCAGGCCGACAGGGGGGGACTACAATGAGCAGTTCTTC. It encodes CASRPTGGDYNEQFF. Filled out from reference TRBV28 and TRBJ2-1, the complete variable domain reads DVKVTQSSRYLVKRTGEKVFLECVQDMDHENMFWYRQDPGLGLRLIYFSYDVKMKEKGDIPEGYSVSREKKERFSLILESASTNQTSMYLCASRPTGGDYNEQFFGPGTRLTVL.

In nucleotides, the CDR3 is TGTGCCACCAGTGATGCCGGGACAGGGAAGGGCTACACCTTC. It translates to CATSDAGTGKGYTF. The chain links TRBV24-1 to TRBJ1-2; 9 nucleotides line up with TRBD1. V lost 3 bases, J lost 8 bases, and 6 bases stayed unmatched. This CDR3 spans 14 amino acids. Germline assignment: CDR1 KGHDR and CDR2 SFDVKD.

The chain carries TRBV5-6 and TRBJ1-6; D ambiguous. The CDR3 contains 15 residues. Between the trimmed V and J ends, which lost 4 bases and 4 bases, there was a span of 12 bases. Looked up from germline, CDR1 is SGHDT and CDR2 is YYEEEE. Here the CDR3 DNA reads TGTGCCAGCAGCGGAGATAAAAGGTATAATTCACCCCTCCACTTT. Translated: CASSGDKRYNSPLHF. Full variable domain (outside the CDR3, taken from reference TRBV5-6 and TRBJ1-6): DAGVTQSPTHLIKTRGQQVTLRCSPKSGHDTVSWYQQALGQGPQFIFQYYEEEERQRGNFPDRFSGHQFPNYSSELNVNALLLGDSALYLCASSGDKRYNSPLHFGNGTRLTVT.

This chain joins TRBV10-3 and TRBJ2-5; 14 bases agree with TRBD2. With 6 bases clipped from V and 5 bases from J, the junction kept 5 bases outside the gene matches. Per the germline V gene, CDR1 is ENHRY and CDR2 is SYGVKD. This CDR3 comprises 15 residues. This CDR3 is CAIRTSGGASETQYF. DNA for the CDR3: TGTGCCATCAGGACTAGCGGGGGGGCCAGTGAGACCCAGTACTTC.

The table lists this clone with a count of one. DNA of the CDR3: TGTGCCAGCAGCTTACAGGGTAGTGGGTACAATGAGCAGTTCTTC. Its protein is CASSLQGSGYNEQFF. The chain has TRBV7-3 and TRBJ2-1; the D gene is possibly TRBD1 (5 bases). The V end lost 2 bases, the J end lost 4 bases, and 12 bases lay between the germline ends. Germline V gene sequence: CDR1 SGHTA, CDR2 FQGTGA. The CDR3 loop spans 15 amino acids.

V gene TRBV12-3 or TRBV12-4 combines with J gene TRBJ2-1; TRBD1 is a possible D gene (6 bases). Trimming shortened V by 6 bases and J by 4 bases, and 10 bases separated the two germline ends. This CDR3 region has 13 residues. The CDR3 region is CASRYREYNEQFF. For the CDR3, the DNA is TGTGCCAGCAGGTACAGGGAATACAATGAGCAGTTCTTC.

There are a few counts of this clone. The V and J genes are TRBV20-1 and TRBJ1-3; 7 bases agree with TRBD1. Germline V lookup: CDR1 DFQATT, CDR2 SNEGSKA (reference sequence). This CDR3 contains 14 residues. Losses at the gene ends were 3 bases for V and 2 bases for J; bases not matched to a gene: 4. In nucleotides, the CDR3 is TGCAGTGCTAGTAAGACAGGGACTGGAAACACCATATATTTT. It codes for CSASKTGTGNTIYF.

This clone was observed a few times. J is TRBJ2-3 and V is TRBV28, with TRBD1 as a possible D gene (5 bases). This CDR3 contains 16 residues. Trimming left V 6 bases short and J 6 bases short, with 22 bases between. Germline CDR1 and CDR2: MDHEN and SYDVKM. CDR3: CASRGPLGSGSDTQYF. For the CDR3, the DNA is TGTGCCAGCAGGGGCCCGCTGGGATCAGGGTCGGATACGCAGTATTTT.

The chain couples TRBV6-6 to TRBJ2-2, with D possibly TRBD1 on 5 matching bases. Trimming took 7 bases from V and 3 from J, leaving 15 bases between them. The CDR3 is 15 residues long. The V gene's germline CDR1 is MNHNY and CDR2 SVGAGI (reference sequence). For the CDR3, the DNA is TGTGCCAGCACCCCCGCAGGGCGGTACACCGGGGAGCTGTTTTTT. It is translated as CASTPAGRYTGELFF.

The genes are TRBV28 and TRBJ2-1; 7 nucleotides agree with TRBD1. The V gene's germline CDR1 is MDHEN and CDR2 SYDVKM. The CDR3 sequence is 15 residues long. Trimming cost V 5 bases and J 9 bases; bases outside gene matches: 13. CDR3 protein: CASSPPGQYVGEQFF. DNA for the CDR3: TGTGCCAGCAGTCCCCCGGGACAGTATGTAGGTGAGCAGTTCTTC.

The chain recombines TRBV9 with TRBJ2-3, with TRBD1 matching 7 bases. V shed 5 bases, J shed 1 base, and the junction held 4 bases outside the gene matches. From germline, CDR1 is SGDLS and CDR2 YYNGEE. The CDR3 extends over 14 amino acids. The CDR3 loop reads CASSFTGGTDTQYF. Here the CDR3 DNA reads TGTGCCAGCAGTTTTACAGGGGGCACAGATACGCAGTATTTT.

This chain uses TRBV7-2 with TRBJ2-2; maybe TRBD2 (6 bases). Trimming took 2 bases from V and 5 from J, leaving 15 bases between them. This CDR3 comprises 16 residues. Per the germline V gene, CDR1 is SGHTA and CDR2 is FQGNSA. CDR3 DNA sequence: TGTGCCAGCAGCTTAATGGTGGAACGGGGGACCGGGGAGCTGTTTTTT. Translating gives CASSLMVERGTGELFF. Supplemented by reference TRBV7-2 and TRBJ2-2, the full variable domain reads GAGVSQSPSNKVTEKGKDVELRCDPISGHTALYWYRQSLGQGLEFLIYFQGNSAPDKSGLPSDRFSAERTGGSVSTLTIQRTQQEDSAVYLCASSLMVERGTGELFFGEGSRLTVL.

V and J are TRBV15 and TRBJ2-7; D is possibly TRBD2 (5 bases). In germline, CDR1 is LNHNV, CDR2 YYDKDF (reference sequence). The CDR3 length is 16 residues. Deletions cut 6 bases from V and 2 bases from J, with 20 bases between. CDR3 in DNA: TGTGCCACCAGGGGCGGAGGACCGGACGGGACCTACGAGCAGTACTTC. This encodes CATRGGGPDGTYEQYF.

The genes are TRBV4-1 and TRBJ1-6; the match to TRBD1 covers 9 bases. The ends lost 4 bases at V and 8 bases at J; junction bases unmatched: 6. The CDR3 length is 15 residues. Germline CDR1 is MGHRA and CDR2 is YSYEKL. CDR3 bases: TGCGCCAGCAGCCTAGGACAGGGGAGGGATTCACCCCTCCACTTT. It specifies CASSLGQGRDSPLHF.

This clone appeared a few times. The CDR3 here is CASLTTGTYQETQYF. The CDR3 DNA reads TGTGCCAGCCTCACGACAGGGACGTACCAAGAGACCCAGTACTTC. The chain is built from TRBV7-9 and TRBJ2-5; 7 nucleotides align to TRBD1. CDR3 length: 15 amino acids. Germline V gene sequence: CDR1 SEHNR, CDR2 FQNEAQ (reference sequence). V lost 8 bases and J lost 0; bases outside the gene matches: 9.

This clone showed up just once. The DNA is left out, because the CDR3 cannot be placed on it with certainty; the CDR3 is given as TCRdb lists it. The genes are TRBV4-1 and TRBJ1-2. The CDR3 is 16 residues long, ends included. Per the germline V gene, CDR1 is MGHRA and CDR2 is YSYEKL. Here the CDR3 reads CASSPSVAGLILGYTF.